The following is a T cell receptor beta chain sequence with its context. V shed 3 bases and J shed 0 bases, with 14 bases lying between them. CDR1 is MNHEY and CDR2 is SMNVEV in the germline V gene (reference sequence). The CDR3 has 16 amino acids. TCRdb keeps only in-frame clones here, not all; method: immunoSEQ multiplex PCR. The sample holds 55,000 to 85,000 clones, roughly 86% seen once. This sample is part of a study of control samples from healthy donors and cancer patients. This receptor was identified in a man aged 55 to 70 with lung cancer. The V call is TRBV27, the J call TRBJ1-1; possible D gene TRBD1, 6 bases. Sequenced sample: PBMCs. The chain's CDR3 is CASSFIGGGLNTEAFF. The CDR3 DNA reads TGTGCCAGCAGTTTTATAGGGGGAGGCTTGAACACTGAAGCTTTCTTT.